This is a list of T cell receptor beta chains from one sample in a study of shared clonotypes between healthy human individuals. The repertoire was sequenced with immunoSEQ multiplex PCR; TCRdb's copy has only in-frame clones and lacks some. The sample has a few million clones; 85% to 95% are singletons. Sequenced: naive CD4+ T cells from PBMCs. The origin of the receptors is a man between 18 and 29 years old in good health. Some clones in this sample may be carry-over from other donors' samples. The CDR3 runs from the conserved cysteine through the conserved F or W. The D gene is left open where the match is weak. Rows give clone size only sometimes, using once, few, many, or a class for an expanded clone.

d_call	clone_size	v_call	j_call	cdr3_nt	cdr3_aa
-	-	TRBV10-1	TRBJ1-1	TGCGCCAGCAGTCGAGACACCGGGACTGAAGCTTTCTTT	CASSRDTGTEAFF
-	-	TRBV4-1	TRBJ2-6	TGCGCCAGCAGCCCCCCAAGGGGGGCCAACGTCCTGACTTTC	CASSPPRGANVLTF
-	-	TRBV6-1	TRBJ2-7	TGTGCCACCGGGTATTCCTACGAGCAGTACTTC	CATGYSYEQYF
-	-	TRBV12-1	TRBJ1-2	TGTGCCAGCAGCTTTGGACAGCCTGCTAACTATGGCTACACCTTC	CASSFGQPANYGYTF
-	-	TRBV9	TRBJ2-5	TGTGCCAGCAGCGGAGATCCGGAGACCCAGTACTTC	CASSGDPETQYF
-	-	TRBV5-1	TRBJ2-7	TGCGCCAGCAGCTTGGAGTTCATTCCGCCGGGGGAGCAGTACTTC	CASSLEFIPPGEQYF
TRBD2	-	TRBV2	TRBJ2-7	TGTGCCAGCAGCAGAGGGACTAGCGGGAGATACGAGCAGTACTTC	CASSRGTSGRYEQYF
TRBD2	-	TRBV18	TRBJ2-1	TGTGCCAGCTCACCCCCCGGACTAGCGTTGAATTACGATGAGCAGTTCTTC	CASSPPGLALNYDEQFF
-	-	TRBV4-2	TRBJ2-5	TGTGCCAGCAGCCAAGACGGGAGCGGAGGTTCTGGGACCCAGTACTTC	CASSQDGSGGSGTQYF
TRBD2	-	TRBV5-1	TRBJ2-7	TGCGCCAGCAACCCGGGAGGGCTAGGGTACGAGCAGTACTTC	CASNPGGLGYEQYF
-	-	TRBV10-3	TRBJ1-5	TGTGCCATCAGTGAACGTTGGCAGCCCCAGCATTTT	CAISERWQPQHF
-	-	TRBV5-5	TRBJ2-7	TGTGCCAGCAGCTTGCCCAGGGGGGGAACGTACGAGCAGTACTTC	CASSLPRGGTYEQYF
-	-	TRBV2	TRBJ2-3	TGTGCCAGAGGCGGGGCACCCACGCAGTATTTT	CARGGAPTQYF
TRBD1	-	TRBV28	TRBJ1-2	TGTGCCAGCAGGGACAGGTTCTATGGCTACACCTTC	CASRDRFYGYTF
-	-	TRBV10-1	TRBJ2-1	TGCGCCATACTTGCTCGGGGACGGATGTACAATGAGCAGTTCTTC	CAILARGRMYNEQFF
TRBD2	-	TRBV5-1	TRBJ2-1	TGCGCCAGCACCCACACAAAATTAGCGGGAGGGTCCAATGAGCAGTTCTTC	CASTHTKLAGGSNEQFF
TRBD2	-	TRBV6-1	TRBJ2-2	TGTGCCAGCAGTGGAACTAGCGGGGTAAACACCGGGGAGCTGTTTTTT	CASSGTSGVNTGELFF
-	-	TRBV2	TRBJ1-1	TGTGCCATCCAGGGATCCCCTCTAAACACTGAAGCTTTCTTT	CAIQGSPLNTEAFF
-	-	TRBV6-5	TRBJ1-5	TGTGCCAGTGGGTTCGGGCAGCCCCAGCATTTT	CASGFGQPQHF
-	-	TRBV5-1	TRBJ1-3	TGCGCCAGCAGCCGAGATGGCGGAAACACCATATATTTT	CASSRDGGNTIYF
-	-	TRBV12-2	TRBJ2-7	TGTGCAAGTCGCTTAGGAGCCCAGGGGGTCCCTTTTTACGAGCAGTACTTC	CASRLGAQGVPFYEQYF
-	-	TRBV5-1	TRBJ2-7	TGCGCCAGCAGCTTGGCCATTGGCAGCCGCTACGAGCAGTACTTC	CASSLAIGSRYEQYF
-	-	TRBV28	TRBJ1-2	TGTGCCAGCAGTTTACGGGCCGTCCATAACTATGGCTACACCTTC	CASSLRAVHNYGYTF
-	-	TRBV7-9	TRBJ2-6	TGTGCCAGCAGCTCCCGGGCCAAACCTGGGGCCAACGTCCTGACTTTC	CASSSRAKPGANVLTF
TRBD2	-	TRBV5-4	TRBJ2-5	TGTGCCAGCAGCCTTAGCGGGAGAGGGGAGACCCAGTACTTC	CASSLSGRGETQYF
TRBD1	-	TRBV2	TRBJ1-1	TGTGCCAGCACCAGACAGGGGGCCGACACTGAAGCTTTCTTT	CASTRQGADTEAFF
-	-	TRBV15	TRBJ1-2	TGTGCCACCAGCAGAGATCTTCAGGTACGGGGCTACACCTTC	CATSRDLQVRGYTF
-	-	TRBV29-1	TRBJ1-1	TGCAGCGTTGTGCGGGGGGACGCTGAAGCTTTCTTT	CSVVRGDAEAFF
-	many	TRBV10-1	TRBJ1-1	TGCGCCAGCAGTGAGACGGTGAACACTGAAGCTTTCTTT	CASSETVNTEAFF
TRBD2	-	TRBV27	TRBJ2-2	TGTGCCAGCAGTTTATCGAGGGCGGGAGCTAATACCGGGGAGCTGTTTTTT	CASSLSRAGANTGELFF
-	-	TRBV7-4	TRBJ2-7	TGTGCCAGCAGCTTAGATCGGCAGGGAACCTACGAGCAGTACTTC	CASSLDRQGTYEQYF
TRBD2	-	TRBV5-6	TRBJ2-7	TGTGCCAGCAGCTTGGTTGGACTAGCGTTCCGGGAGCAGTACTTC	CASSLVGLAFREQYF
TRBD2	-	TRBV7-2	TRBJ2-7	TGTGCCAGCAGCTTAGTAGGCGGGAGTGTCGCCTACGAGCAGTACTTC	CASSLVGGSVAYEQYF
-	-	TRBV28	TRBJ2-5	TGTGCCAGCAGTTTACGGCAGGGACGAGGAGAGCAGTACTTC	CASSLRQGRGEQYF
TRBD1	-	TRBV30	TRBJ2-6	TGTGCCTGCTCCACGACAGGGACCTCTGGGGCCAACGTCCTGACTTTC	CACSTTGTSGANVLTF
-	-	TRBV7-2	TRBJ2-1	TGTGCCAGCAGGCGAAGGGGTGTCAATGAGCAGTTCTTC	CASRRRGVNEQFF